This TCR beta chain was identified in a study of blood T cell repertoires in COVID-19 (dated by TCRdb to about 2020). Some background on the complete study: Samples from collaborators originated in the United States, Italy and Spain and spanned both the acute and convalescent phases of COVID-19. The prospective study material was composed of cDNA or gDNA derived from T cells, B-cell-depleted T cells, or PBMCs. The samples were drawn from two sources: the first 160 participants of the ongoing ImmuneRACE study, and fewer than 1,500 subjects contributed by 6 global collaborators. The dataset comprised deeply sampled blood TCRbeta repertoires from subjects exposed to, actively infected with, or recovered from COVID-19. Where available, HLA class I and class II types were obtained from metadata supplied by the sample provider rather than from assay-based typing. The sample metadata nearly always contained a de-identified subject ID, COVID-19 status, age in years and sex. The repertoires were made available in a free public database intended to serve as a resource for research on the immune response to SARS-CoV-2.

In Seattle, one collaborating source enrolled patients while the infection was active and tracked those patients longitudinally over the course of disease. Each collaborating institution followed its own protocols to collect whole blood in K2EDTA tubes. For TCRbeta analysis, collaborators shipped samples in one of three forms: frozen whole blood, isolated PBMCs, or DNA extracted from either of those sample types. What the research found in general, with its limitations: How much clinical and demographic metadata was included differed by source and by participant, and the metadata was provided uncurated.

Based on the germline V gene, the CDR1 and CDR2 sequences are MNHNS and SASEGT. The CDR3 covers 18 residues, taking in both the cysteine and the phenylalanine. Solely the CDR3 DNA is kept, with 54 bases framed from the first base. V is clipped by 3 bases and J by 5 bases, and the sequence between their germline boundaries is 22 bases long. TCRbeta CDR3 regions were amplified from genomic DNA using the immunoSEQ Assay, a bias-controlled multiplex PCR. Regarding the original processing steps: Nucleated cell counts per sample were estimated from amplification of reference gene primers within the assay. Sequence reads were collapsed and filtered to measure the absolute abundance of every unique TCRbeta CDR3 rearrangement. For each sample, productive Simpson clonality was calculated by taking the square root of Simpson's diversity index across productive rearrangements. The clones in this table, taken by TCRdb from immuneACCESS, are in-frame only. Not every clone is retained; where verified, under half of the shortfall comes from an unresolved V gene, and the cause of the rest is unknown. V and J calls and clone size are given by that table; D and trimming were obtained from the DNA. For this sample there are fewer than 650,000 clones; around 90% appear just once. Together, the top ten hold roughly 7.3% of the sample.

As to this clone: It has no known antigen specificity. The sample holds no much larger clone one base away, and base qualities are not on file.

The receptor was derived from a woman between 45 and 60 years old with COVID-19, enrolled during active disease. The sequencing sample was made of peripheral blood. The rearranged segments are TRBV6-1 and TRBJ1-4; the D gene is possibly TRBD1, with 5 bases matching. The nucleotide sequence is TGTGCCAGCAGTGAGCTGGGTCAGGGTTACCAGTTGAATGAAAAACTGTTTTTT. This gives the protein CASSELGQGYQLNEKLFF.